This is a list of T cell receptor beta chains from one sample in a study of blood T cell repertoires in COVID-19. Sequenced by immunoSEQ multiplex PCR; TCRdb stores in-frame clones only, minus some. Of around 200,000 clones in the sample, more than 60% were seen once. Sequencing was done on a sample of peripheral blood. The receptors here all came from a woman aged 45 to 65 with acute or convalescent COVID-19. The CDR3 runs from the conserved cysteine through the conserved F or W. Each record gives: D gene, clone size, V gene, J gene, CDR3 protein, CDR3 DNA. A D gene is named only where the DNA matches it firmly. Clone sizes are given selectively: once, few, many, or a class where the clone is expanded.

D: NA
size: NA
V: TRBV6-5
J: TRBJ1-1
CDR3: CATLGGDENTEAFF
DNA: TGTGCCACCCTAGGGGGAGACGAGAACACTGAAGCTTTCTTT

D: TRBD2
size: NA
V: TRBV12-5
J: TRBJ2-5
CDR3: CASGLVDGRAGETQYF
DNA: TGTGCTAGTGGTTTGGTAGACGGGAGGGCCGGAGAGACCCAGTACTTC

D: TRBD1
size: NA
V: TRBV3-1/TRBV3-2
J: TRBJ2-7
CDR3: CASPPSAARKGAEGEQYF
DNA: TGTGCCAGCCCCCCCTCCGCGGCACGTAAGGGGGCAGAAGGCGAGCAGTACTTC

D: TRBD1
size: NA
V: TRBV6-1
J: TRBJ1-5
CDR3: CASSVGTGGYSNQPQHF
DNA: TGTGCCAGCAGTGTGGGGACAGGGGGCTATAGCAATCAGCCCCAGCATTTT

D: TRBD1
size: few
V: TRBV19
J: TRBJ1-5
CDR3: CATTRGTGRYQPQHF
DNA: TGTGCCACGACTCGCGGGACAGGGAGGTATCAGCCCCAGCATTTT

D: NA
size: NA
V: TRBV5-6
J: TRBJ1-1
CDR3: CASSLIAGSNTEAFF
DNA: TGTGCCAGCAGCTTGATTGCCGGGAGCAACACTGAAGCTTTCTTT

D: NA
size: NA
V: TRBV19
J: TRBJ1-6
CDR3: CASSIDLSGSPLHF
DNA: TGTGCCAGTAGTATAGATCTGTCCGGTTCACCCCTCCACTTT

D: NA
size: NA
V: TRBV24-1
J: TRBJ1-1
CDR3: CATSAGSNTEAFF
DNA: TGTGCCACCAGTGCTGGCAGTAACACTGAAGCTTTCTTT

D: NA
size: NA
V: TRBV18
J: TRBJ1-5
CDR3: CASSPGGEAVQPQHF
DNA: TGTGCCAGCTCACCCGGGGGGGAAGCTGTTCAGCCCCAGCATTTT

D: TRBD2
size: NA
V: TRBV9
J: TRBJ2-3
CDR3: CASSGQGLAGGGRGTDTQYF
DNA: TGTGCCAGCAGCGGACAGGGACTAGCGGGAGGAGGTAGGGGCACAGATACGCAGTATTTT

D: NA
size: few
V: TRBV5-1
J: TRBJ2-2
CDR3: CASSLAVRADGELFF
DNA: TGCGCCAGCAGCTTGGCCGTGAGGGCAGACGGGGAGCTGTTTTTT

D: NA
size: NA
V: TRBV6-6
J: TRBJ2-3
CDR3: CASSFGFPDTQYF
DNA: TGTGCCAGCAGTTTTGGCTTTCCAGATACGCAGTATTTT

D: TRBD1
size: once
V: TRBV19
J: TRBJ1-1
CDR3: CASSPQGAGNTEAFF
DNA: TGTGCCAGTAGTCCCCAGGGGGCAGGGAACACTGAAGCTTTCTTT

D: TRBD1
size: NA
V: TRBV7-7
J: TRBJ1-4
CDR3: CASSPGTANEKLFF
DNA: TGTGCTAGCAGCCCCGGGACAGCTAATGAAAAACTGTTTTTT

D: NA
size: many
V: TRBV19
J: TRBJ1-5
CDR3: CASSIGQPGNQPQHF
DNA: TGTGCCAGTAGTATAGGACAGCCAGGGAATCAGCCCCAGCATTTT

D: NA
size: NA
V: TRBV30
J: TRBJ1-1
CDR3: CAWSNFLMNTEAFF
DNA: TGTGCCTGGAGTAACTTCCTCATGAACACTGAAGCTTTCTTT

D: TRBD1
size: few
V: TRBV6-5
J: TRBJ1-1
CDR3: CASSSSRGRNTEAFF
DNA: TGTGCCAGCAGTAGTAGCAGGGGGCGGAACACTGAAGCTTTCTTT

D: TRBD1
size: once
V: TRBV23-1
J: TRBJ1-2
CDR3: CASSQRDRDNYGYTF
DNA: TGCGCCAGCAGTCAACGGGACAGGGACAACTATGGCTACACCTTC

D: NA
size: NA
V: TRBV28
J: TRBJ2-2
CDR3: CASSLGIGELFF
DNA: TGTGCCAGCAGTTTAGGCATCGGGGAGCTGTTTTTT

D: NA
size: NA
V: TRBV28
J: TRBJ2-7
CDR3: CASTSSYEQYF
DNA: TGTGCCAGCACCAGCTCCTACGAGCAGTACTTC

D: TRBD2
size: NA
V: TRBV3-1/TRBV3-2
J: TRBJ2-7
CDR3: CASSPRGVSYEQYF
DNA: TGTGCCAGCAGCCCTCGGGGGGTTTCCTACGAGCAGTACTTC

D: TRBD1
size: NA
V: TRBV28
J: TRBJ2-3
CDR3: CASSDGTARTDTQYF
DNA: TGTGCCAGCAGCGATGGGACAGCCAGAACAGATACGCAGTATTTT

D: NA
size: NA
V: TRBV4-1
J: TRBJ2-7
CDR3: CASSLSPLLLDEQYF
DNA: TGCGCCAGCAGCCTTTCACCCCTTCTCCTAGACGAGCAGTACTTC

D: NA
size: once
V: TRBV15
J: TRBJ1-3
CDR3: CATSRSQMGRGNTIYF
DNA: TGTGCCACCAGCAGGAGTCAGATGGGGCGAGGAAACACCATATATTTT

D: NA
size: few
V: TRBV20-1
J: TRBJ2-7
CDR3: CRAGSYEQYF
DNA: TGCAGGGCGGGTTCGTACGAGCAGTACTTC

D: TRBD1
size: few
V: TRBV5-6
J: TRBJ1-6
CDR3: CASTAGQYNSPLHF
DNA: TGTGCCAGCACCGCGGGACAGTATAATTCACCCCTCCACTTT

D: TRBD2
size: NA
V: TRBV24-1
J: TRBJ2-1
CDR3: CATSQRSGPLSYNEQFF
DNA: TGTGCCACCAGTCAACGTAGCGGGCCTCTTTCCTACAATGAGCAGTTCTTC

D: TRBD1
size: NA
V: TRBV29-1
J: TRBJ1-2
CDR3: CSVLGGPANYGYTF
DNA: TGCAGCGTTCTAGGGGGCCCAGCTAACTATGGCTACACCTTC

D: TRBD2
size: NA
V: TRBV24-1
J: TRBJ2-1
CDR3: CATSGTSGGVSAYNEQFF
DNA: TGTGCCACCAGTGGGACTAGCGGGGGGGTTTCGGCCTACAATGAGCAGTTCTTC

D: NA
size: NA
V: TRBV10-1
J: TRBJ2-7
CDR3: CASSDGGLSYEQYF
DNA: TGCGCCAGCAGTGATGGAGGACTATCCTACGAGCAGTACTTC